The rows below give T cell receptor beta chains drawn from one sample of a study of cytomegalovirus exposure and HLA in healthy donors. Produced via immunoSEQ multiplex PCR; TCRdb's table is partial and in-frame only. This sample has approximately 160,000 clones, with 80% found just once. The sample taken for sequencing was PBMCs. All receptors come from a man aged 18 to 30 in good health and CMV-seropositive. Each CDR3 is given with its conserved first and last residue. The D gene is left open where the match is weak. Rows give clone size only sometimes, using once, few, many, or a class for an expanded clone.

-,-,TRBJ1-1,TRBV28,CASSQGSTEAFF,TGTGCCAGCAGTCAGGGGAGTACTGAAGCTTTCTTT
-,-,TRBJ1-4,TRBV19,CASSILPREAGNEKLFF,TGTGCCAGTAGTATTCTGCCGAGGGAGGCGGGTAATGAAAAACTGTTTTTT
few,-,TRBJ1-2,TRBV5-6,CASSTRTGEIYGYTF,TGTGCCAGCAGCACCAGGACGGGAGAAATCTATGGCTACACCTTC
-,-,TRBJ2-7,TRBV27,CASSLSSIHEQYF,TGTGCCAGCAGTTTATCTTCCATCCACGAGCAGTACTTC
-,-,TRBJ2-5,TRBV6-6,CASSYPQGKQYF,TGTGCCAGCAGTTACCCCCAGGGAAAGCAGTACTTC
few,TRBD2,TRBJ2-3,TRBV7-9,CASSLGPGGRTDTQYF,TGTGCCAGCAGCTTAGGGCCGGGAGGCCGCACAGATACGCAGTATTTT
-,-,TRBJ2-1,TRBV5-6,CASSLARGIYNEQFF,TGTGCCAGCAGCTTGGCCAGGGGCATATACAATGAGCAGTTCTTC
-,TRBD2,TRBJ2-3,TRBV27,CASSLGSGFTDTQYF,TGTGCCAGCAGTTTGGGTAGCGGGTTCACAGATACGCAGTATTTT
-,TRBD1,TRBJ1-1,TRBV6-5,CASSTRQGAKVAFF,TGTGCCAGCAGTACCAGACAGGGGGCTAAGGTGGCTTTCTTT
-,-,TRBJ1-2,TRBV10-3,CAISESIAVANYGYTF,TGTGCCATCAGTGAGTCTATCGCGGTAGCTAACTATGGCTACACCTTC
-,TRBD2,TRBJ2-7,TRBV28,CASSPLGLAGTYEQYF,TGTGCCAGCAGTCCTCTCGGACTAGCGGGGACCTACGAGCAGTACTTC
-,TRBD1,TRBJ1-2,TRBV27,CASSSLNRGQGYTF,TGTGCCAGCAGTTCCTTAAACAGGGGGCAGGGCTACACCTTC
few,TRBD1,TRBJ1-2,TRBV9,CASSVAGTGGDGYTF,TGTGCCAGCAGCGTCGCCGGGACAGGGGGAGATGGCTACACCTTC
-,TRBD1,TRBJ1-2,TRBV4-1,CASSQGTGENYGYTF,TGCGCCAGCAGCCAGGGGACAGGGGAAAACTATGGCTACACCTTC
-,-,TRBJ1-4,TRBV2,CASFGTSGEKLFF,TGTGCCAGTTTCGGCACCTCAGGAGAAAAACTGTTTTTT
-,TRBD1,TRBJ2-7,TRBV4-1,CASSHAGTGLYEQYF,TGCGCCAGCAGCCACGCCGGGACAGGTCTCTACGAGCAGTACTTC
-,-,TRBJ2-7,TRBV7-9,CASSPEVYEQYF,TGTGCCAGCAGCCCCGAGGTCTACGAGCAGTACTTC
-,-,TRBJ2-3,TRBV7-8,CASSLRMGGQDTQYF,TGTGCCAGCAGCTTAAGGATGGGGGGGCAAGATACGCAGTATTTT
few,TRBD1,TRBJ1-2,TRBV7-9,CASSLGTGDGYTF,TGTGCCAGCAGCCTCGGGACAGGGGATGGCTACACCTTC
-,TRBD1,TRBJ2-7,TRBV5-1,CASSLEGAASKLGEQYF,TGCGCCAGCAGCTTGGAGGGGGCGGCTAGCAAGCTCGGCGAGCAGTACTTC
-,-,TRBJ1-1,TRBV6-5,CASSYSGGNTEAFF,TGTGCCAGCAGTTACTCGGGGGGGAACACTGAAGCTTTCTTT
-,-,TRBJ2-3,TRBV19,CASSGPRQVGTDTQYF,TGTGCCAGTAGTGGACCGCGACAGGTCGGGACAGATACGCAGTATTTT
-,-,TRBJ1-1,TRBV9,CASSVHQGTEAFF,TGTGCCAGCAGCGTTCACCAGGGAACTGAAGCTTTCTTT
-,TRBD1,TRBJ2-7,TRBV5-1,CASSSPGTGYYEQYF,TGCGCCAGCAGCTCTCCGGGGACAGGGTACTACGAGCAGTACTTC
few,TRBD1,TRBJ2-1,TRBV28,CASSPIWTGSYNEQFF,TGTGCCAGCAGTCCCATTTGGACAGGCTCCTACAATGAGCAGTTCTTC
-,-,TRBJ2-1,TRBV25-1,CASSDQTVGQFF,TGTGCCAGCAGTGATCAGACAGTCGGGCAGTTCTTC
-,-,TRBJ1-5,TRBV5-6,CASSPGRNQPQHF,TGTGCCAGCAGCCCTGGTCGGAATCAGCCCCAGCATTTT
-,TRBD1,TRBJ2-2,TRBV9,CASSSHRGWKDAGELFF,TGTGCCAGCAGCTCTCACAGGGGGTGGAAAGATGCCGGGGAGCTGTTTTTT
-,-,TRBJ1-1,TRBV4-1,CASSQGKGWAEAFF,TGCGCCAGCAGCCAAGGGAAGGGGTGGGCTGAAGCTTTCTTT
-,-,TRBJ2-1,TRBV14,CASSSRDGEQFF,TGTGCCAGCAGTTCCCGGGATGGTGAGCAGTTCTTC
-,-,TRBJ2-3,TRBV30,CAWSGSLRVDTQYF,TGTGCCTGGAGTGGGTCCTTGAGGGTAGATACGCAGTATTTT
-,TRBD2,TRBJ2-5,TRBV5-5,CASSWTSGDQETQYF,TGTGCCAGCAGCTGGACTAGTGGGGACCAAGAGACCCAGTACTTC
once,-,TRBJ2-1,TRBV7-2,CASSFSGNEQFF,TGTGCCAGCAGCTTTAGCGGCAATGAGCAGTTCTTC
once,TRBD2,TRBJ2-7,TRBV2,CATESRPGGYEQYF,TGTGCCACCGAGTCCCGACCGGGGGGCTACGAGCAGTACTTC
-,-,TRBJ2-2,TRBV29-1,CSVEAGTGELFF,TGCAGCGTTGAAGCAGGGACCGGGGAGCTGTTTTTT
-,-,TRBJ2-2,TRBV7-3,CASSLGGTNTGELFF,TGTGCCAGCAGCTTGGGGGGAACTAACACCGGGGAGCTGTTTTTT
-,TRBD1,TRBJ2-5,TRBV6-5,CASTGQGAEEQYF,TGTGCCAGCACGGGACAGGGGGCGGAGGAGCAGTACTTC
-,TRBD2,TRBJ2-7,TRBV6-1,CASIGLAGGGDEQYF,TGTGCCAGCATAGGACTAGCGGGAGGAGGCGACGAGCAGTACTTC
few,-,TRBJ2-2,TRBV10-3,CAITGNTGELFF,TGTGCCATCACCGGGAACACCGGGGAGCTGTTTTTT
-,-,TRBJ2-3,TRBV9,CASAPWGGPPTDTQYF,TGTGCCAGCGCACCGTGGGGGGGCCCCCCCACAGATACGCAGTATTTT
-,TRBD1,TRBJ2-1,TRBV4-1,CASSQAPRGPDEQFF,TGCGCCAGCAGCCAAGCGCCCAGGGGGCCAGATGAGCAGTTCTTC
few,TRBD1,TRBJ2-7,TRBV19,CASKGTGGPSPYEQYF,TGTGCCAGCAAGGGGACAGGGGGCCCGTCCCCCTACGAGCAGTACTTC
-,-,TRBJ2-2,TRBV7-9,CASRGHANTGELFF,TGTGCCAGCAGGGGCCACGCGAACACCGGGGAGCTGTTTTTT
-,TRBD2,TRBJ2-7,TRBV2,CATYKAGEAYEQYF,TGTGCCACCTACAAAGCGGGAGAGGCCTACGAGCAGTACTTC
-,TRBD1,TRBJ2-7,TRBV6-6,CASSTTGNEQYF,TGTGCCAGCAGTACGACAGGGAACGAGCAGTACTTC
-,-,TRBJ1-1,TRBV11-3,CASSDKTAMNTEAFF,TGTGCCAGCAGCGACAAAACAGCCATGAACACTGAAGCTTTCTTT
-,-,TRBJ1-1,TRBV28,CASSRGGPNTEAFF,TGTGCCAGCAGCCGGGGGGGGCCGAACACTGAAGCTTTCTTT
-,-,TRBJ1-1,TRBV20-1,CSAWQGTEAFF,TGCAGTGCGTGGCAGGGGACTGAAGCTTTCTTT
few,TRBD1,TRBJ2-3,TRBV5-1,CASRPGTGPTDTQYF,TGCGCCAGCAGGCCCGGGACAGGGCCCACAGATACGCAGTATTTT
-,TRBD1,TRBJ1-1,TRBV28,CASSRTGVLYEAFF,TGTGCCAGCAGCCGGACAGGGGTCTTATATGAAGCTTTCTTT
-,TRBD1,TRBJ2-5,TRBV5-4,CASSFLDRGQETQYF,TGTGCCAGCAGCTTCCTTGACAGGGGCCAAGAGACCCAGTACTTC
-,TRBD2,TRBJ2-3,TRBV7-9,CASSTLIRLAGDPTDTQYF,TGTGCCAGCAGCACCCTTATCCGACTAGCGGGAGACCCCACAGATACGCAGTATTTT
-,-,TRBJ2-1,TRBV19,CASNKGKVDEQFF,TGTGCCAGTAATAAGGGGAAAGTGGATGAGCAGTTCTTC
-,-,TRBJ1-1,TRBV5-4,CASSYWRGRDTEAFF,TGTGCCAGCAGCTATTGGCGGGGGAGGGATACTGAAGCTTTCTTT
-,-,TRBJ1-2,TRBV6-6,CASSLQGYGYTF,TGTGCCAGCAGCCTACAGGGCTATGGCTACACCTTC
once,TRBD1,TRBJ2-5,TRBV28,CAGRGPGQWETQYF,TGTGCCGGCCGAGGACCGGGACAGTGGGAGACCCAGTACTTC
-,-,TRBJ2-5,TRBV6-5,CASSPHRKQETQYF,TGTGCCAGCAGTCCCCACAGGAAGCAAGAGACCCAGTACTTC